This record looks at one TCR beta chain sequence and its context. The data were obtained in a study of OX40 agonist ivuxolimab in advanced cancers. The length of the CDR3 is 14 residues. Trimming cost V 5 bases and J 6 bases, with 16 bases left between them. Germline CDR1 reads MNHEY; CDR2 reads SVGAGI. Generated by immunoSEQ multiplex PCR, the TCRdb table keeps only in-frame clones and is missing some. The sample includes 70,000 or so clones, roughly four fifths seen only once; the top ten take under 13%. The V and J genes are TRBV6-5 and TRBJ1-1; a weak D match, TRBD1 (6 bases). The specimen was CD4+ or CD8+ T cells sorted from blood, collected in a trial of the OX40 agonist ivuxolimab. This TCR came from an adult with an advanced solid tumor such as melanoma, head and neck, liver or kidney cancer. CDR3 nucleotide sequence: TGTGCCAGCAGTAGCTGGGACAAAGGCTCTGAAGCTTTCTTT. Its protein product is CASSSWDKGSEAFF.